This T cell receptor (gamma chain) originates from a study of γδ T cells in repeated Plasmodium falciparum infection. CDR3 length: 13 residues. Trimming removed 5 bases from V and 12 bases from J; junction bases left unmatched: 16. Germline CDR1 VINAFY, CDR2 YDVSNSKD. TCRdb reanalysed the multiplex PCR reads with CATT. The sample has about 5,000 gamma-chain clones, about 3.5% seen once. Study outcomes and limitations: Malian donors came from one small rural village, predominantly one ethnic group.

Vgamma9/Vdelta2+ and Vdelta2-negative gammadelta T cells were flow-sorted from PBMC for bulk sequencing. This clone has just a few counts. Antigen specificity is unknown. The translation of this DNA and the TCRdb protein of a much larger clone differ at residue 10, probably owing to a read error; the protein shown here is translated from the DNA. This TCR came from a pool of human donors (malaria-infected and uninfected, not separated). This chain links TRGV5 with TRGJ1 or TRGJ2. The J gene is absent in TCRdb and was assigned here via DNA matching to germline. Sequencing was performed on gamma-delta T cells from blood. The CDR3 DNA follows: TGTGCCACCTGGGCCCGGGTGGGGTTTATGAAACTCTTT. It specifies CATWARVGFMKLF.